This note documents a single T cell receptor beta chain sequence. Its antigen is as yet unknown. These data belong to a study of post-analysis software for immune sequencing data. Study summary: The patients showed relapsing-remitting, secondary progressive and progressive-relapsing multiple sclerosis courses.

Trimming shortened V by 6 bases and J by 11 bases, and 24 bases separated the two germline ends. This CDR3 comprises 15 residues. Study-level findings and limits: The study found TRBV5-6, TRBV5-1 and TRBV20-1 among about 5 TRBV segments more frequent in patients than controls. Controls had significantly higher normalized Chao1 diversity than multiple sclerosis patients.

Incorporated into the TCR beta cDNA libraries were unique molecular identifiers, which served to reduce PCR and sequencing biases. TCRdb passed the PCR reads through MiXCR, listing each CDR3 protein once. The sample has about 200,000 distinct CDR3 sequences; approximately 30% are singletons. Sequenced sample: blood. The chain links TRBV12-3 or TRBV12-4 to TRBJ2-3; D remains unclear. The TCR was taken from a girl aged 2-17 years with multiple sclerosis. The CDR3: CASSWPSDSTDVQYF. CDR3 nucleotide sequence: TGTGCCAGCAGCTGGCCCAGCGATAGCACAGATGTGCAGTATTTT.